The 14 T cell receptor beta chains reported below all come from one sample, sequenced in a study of OX40 agonist ivuxolimab in advanced cancers. Here immunoSEQ multiplex PCR was the method, and the copy in TCRdb shows in-frame clones only, minus some. Here the sample spans about 57,000 clones, about 83% being singletons. The sequencing used CD4+ or CD8+ T cells sorted from blood, collected in a trial of the OX40 agonist ivuxolimab. The receptors here all came from an adult with an advanced solid tumor such as melanoma, head and neck, liver or kidney cancer.

In this sample, this clone turned up a few times. The chain links TRBV28 to TRBJ2-2; the match to TRBD2 covers 16 bases. J was trimmed by 7 bases and V by 6 bases; bases with no gene match: 8. The germline gives CDR1 MDHEN, CDR2 SYDVKM. This CDR3 region has 17 residues. CDR3 coding DNA: TGTGCCAGCAGACCGGGACTAGCGGGAGGGCCTGGCGGGGAGCTGTTTTTT. Translation: CASRPGLAGGPGGELFF.

The chain carries TRBV19 and TRBJ1-6; 8 nucleotides align to TRBD1. Germline CDR1 is LNHDA and CDR2 is SQIVND (reference sequence). V shed 0 bases and J 7 bases; nucleotides not matched to a gene: 5. This CDR3 comprises 16 residues. The CDR3 coding sequence is TGTGCCAGTAGTATAGAGGGCACAGGGGGAAATTCACCCCTCCACTTT. Residues: CASSIEGTGGNSPLHF.

The rearrangement uses TRBV7-8 and TRBJ2-1, with 9 bases fitting TRBD2. Germline V gene data show CDR1 as SGHVS and CDR2 as FQNEAQ. The V and J ends lost 1 base and 4 bases, in that order; junction bases with no gene match: 8. CDR3 size: 17 residues. For the CDR3, the DNA is TGTGCCAGCAGCTTAGATCGTCGCGGGGGGGCATACAATGAGCAGTTCTTC. Translation: CASSLDRRGGAYNEQFF.

The gene calls are TRBV14 and TRBJ2-7, with no clear D. V was cut by 5 bases and J by 2 bases, with 4 bases left in between. CDR1 SGHDN and CDR2 FVKESK come from the germline V gene. The CDR3 is 11 residues long. The chain's CDR3 is CASSATYEQYF. In DNA, the CDR3 is TGTGCCAGCAGCGCCACCTACGAGCAGTACTTC.

This clone occurred once. CDR3: CASRAGTSASEYGYTF. CDR3 bases: TGTGCCAGCAGGGCCGGGACATCAGCTTCGGAGTATGGCTACACCTTC. The chain combines TRBV28 with TRBJ1-2; D possibly corresponds to TRBD1 (6 bases). CDR1 is MDHEN, CDR2 SYDVKM, per germline. This CDR3 is built from 16 residues. The ends were cut back, 6 bases at V and 5 bases at J, with 22 bases in the middle.

The CDR3 loop reads CASSSYRVNEQFF. As DNA, the CDR3 is TGTGCCAGCAGTTCATACAGGGTTAACGAGCAGTTCTTC. The rearrangement uses TRBV27 and TRBJ2-1; D is perhaps TRBD1 (6 bases). The germline V gene has CDR1 MNHEY and CDR2 SMNVEV (reference sequence). The CDR3 has 13 residues. Trimming took off 4 bases at V and 10 bases at J, with 14 bases between the two ends.

The chain recombines TRBV28 with TRBJ2-5; tentatively, D is TRBD2 (5 bases). Germline-derived CDR1 and CDR2 are MDHEN and SYDVKM. The CDR3 runs 14 residues. Trimming shortened V by 2 bases and J by 6 bases, and 13 bases separated the two germline ends. The CDR3 protein is CASSLRGSRKTQYF. CDR3 sequence (DNA): TGTGCCAGCAGTTTACGAGGGAGTCGGAAGACCCAGTACTTC.

This clone was seen once. The V call is TRBV27, the J call TRBJ1-4, with TRBD1 matching 8 bases. J gave up 6 bases and V 4 bases, and 4 bases lay outside the gene matches. The CDR3 extends over 14 amino acids. Germline V gene sequence: CDR1 MNHEY, CDR2 SMNVEV (reference sequence). CDR3 coding DNA: TGTGCCAGCAGTTCCAGGGGGCCCGATGAAAAACTGTTTTTT. Encoded protein: CASSSRGPDEKLFF.

CDR3 in amino acids: CASSSGRRGLHSGNTIYF. The CDR3 bases are TGTGCCAGCAGCTCCGGCCGGAGGGGGCTTCATTCTGGAAACACCATATATTTT. The gene calls are TRBV7-8 and TRBJ1-3, with 7 bases lining up with TRBD1. In germline, CDR1 is SGHVS, CDR2 FQNEAQ. Trimming cost V 4 bases and J 1 base; bases outside gene matches: 13. The CDR3 runs to 18 residues. Based on the CDR3 plus reference TRBV7-8 and TRBJ1-3, the full variable domain is GAGVSQSPRYKVAKRGQDVALRCDPISGHVSLFWYQQALGQGPEFLTYFQNEAQLDKSGLPSDRFFAERPEGSVSTLKIQRTQQEDSAVYLCASSSGRRGLHSGNTIYFGEGSWLTVV.

The chain is built from TRBV28 and TRBJ1-2, with TRBD1 matching 10 bases. This CDR3 is 14 amino acids long. V gave up 2 bases and J gave up 7 bases; unmatched junction bases: 4. The germline V gene has CDR1 MDHEN and CDR2 SYDVKM. CDR3 sequence reads: CASSLARDRGGYTF. DNA for the CDR3: TGTGCCAGCAGTTTAGCCCGGGACAGGGGTGGCTACACCTTC.

The J gene is TRBJ1-1, the V gene TRBV5-4, with 9 bases matching TRBD1. Looked up from germline, CDR1 is SGHNT and CDR2 is YYREEE (reference sequence). This CDR3 region has 16 residues. V trimming: 4 bases; J trimming: 4 bases; junction bases outside the gene matches: 11. The CDR3 nucleotides read TGTGCCAGCAGCGCCCGGGACAGGGTCTTGGGCACTGAAGCTTTCTTT. It translates to CASSARDRVLGTEAFF.

The V call is TRBV5-5, the J call TRBJ1-5; D is possibly TRBD1 (5 bases). The CDR3 is made up of 15 amino acids. Germline assignment: CDR1 SGHKS and CDR2 YYEKEE (reference sequence). V lost 4 bases and J 2 bases, leaving 13 bases between the germline ends. CDR3 sequence (DNA): TGTGCCAGCAGCCTTTGGGACCGCGGCAATCAGCCCCAGCATTTT. This gives the protein CASSLWDRGNQPQHF.

V gene TRBV19 combines with J gene TRBJ1-1; 7 nucleotides agree with TRBD1. The CDR3 spans 16 residues. V dropped 0 bases and J dropped 6; count of bases not matched to a gene: 10. Germline V gives CDR1 LNHDA, CDR2 SQIVND (reference sequence). The CDR3 bases are TGTGCCAGTAGTATAGATCATCAGGGGGTGAAGGCTGAAGCTTTCTTT. Protein product: CASSIDHQGVKAEAFF.

This chain links TRBV6-6 with TRBJ2-1; TRBD2 might be the D (5 bases). V lost 5 bases, J lost 0 bases, and 8 bases lay in between. CDR3 size: 14 residues. CDR1 and CDR2 from the germline V gene are MNHNY and SVGAGI (reference sequence). The CDR3 protein is CASSPSHSYNEQFF. CDR3 coding DNA: TGTGCCAGCAGTCCTAGCCACTCCTACAATGAGCAGTTCTTC.